These 21 T cell receptor beta chains share one sample of origin, sequenced in a study of shared clonotypes between healthy human individuals. Libraries were prepared by immunoSEQ multiplex PCR; TCRdb keeps only in-frame clonotypes and omits some of them. Here the sample spans roughly 2.4 million clones, under 97% being singletons. Sequenced: naive CD4+ T cells sorted from blood. Subset here: CD45RA+ positively selected. Every receptor here comes from a man aged 18 to 35 in good health.

The chain carries TRBV18 and TRBJ2-1; 9 bases fit TRBD1. The CDR3 has 14 residues. The germline V gene encodes CDR1 KGHSH and CDR2 LQKENI. V shed 6 bases, J shed 6 bases, and the junction held 6 bases outside the gene matches. DNA of the CDR3: TGTGCCAGCTCCAAACAGGGGGCGTTCAATGAGCAGTTCTTC. Amino acids: CASSKQGAFNEQFF.

The chain joins TRBV10-3 to TRBJ1-5; weak D call: TRBD1 (5 bases). Germline CDR1 and CDR2: ENHRY and SYGVKD. The CDR3 is 15 amino acids. V shed 2 bases and J shed 9 bases, with 17 bases lying between them. CDR3 coding DNA: TGTGCCATCAGTGAGAATTACGGGGGTTCGGGGCCCCAGCATTTT. Translating it yields CAISENYGGSGPQHF.

This chain links TRBV4-2 with TRBJ1-5, with a weak D call TRBD1 (5 bases). Germline CDR1 reads LGHNA; CDR2 reads YNFKEQ. With 6 bases removed from V and 0 bases from J, the gap between germline ends came to 12 bases. The CDR3 sequence is 15 residues long. The CDR3 loop is CASSATAYSNQPQHF. CDR3 DNA sequence: TGTGCCAGCAGTGCGACAGCATATAGCAATCAGCCCCAGCATTTT.

The J gene is TRBJ2-7, the V gene TRBV7-9, with 7 bases lining up with TRBD2. Unmatched junction bases numbered 15, after V lost 2 bases and J lost 5 bases. The CDR3 loop spans 17 amino acids. CDR1 SEHNR and CDR2 FQNEAQ come from the germline V gene (reference sequence). CDR3 amino acids: CASSLRARAGVGHEQYF. CDR3 sequence (DNA): TGTGCCAGCAGCTTAAGAGCACGGGCGGGAGTTGGCCACGAGCAGTACTTC.

The table lists this clone with a count of one. Other DNA variants within this sample encode the same CDR3. The gene calls are TRBV5-1 and TRBJ1-3; the D gene is possibly TRBD1 (6 bases). Germline CDR1 SGHRS, CDR2 YFSETQ. The CDR3 runs 14 residues. V was trimmed by 1 base and J by 2 bases, leaving 7 bases between them. For the CDR3, the DNA is TGCGCCAGCAGCTTGACAGGGACTGGAAACACCATATATTTT. This codes for CASSLTGTGNTIYF.

This clone was seen only once. The J gene is TRBJ2-7, the V gene TRBV7-9, with a tentative D call TRBD2 (6 bases). CDR1 is SEHNR and CDR2 is FQNEAQ in the germline V gene (reference sequence). CDR3 length: 15 amino acids. With 2 bases removed from V and 4 bases from J, the gap between germline ends came to 15 bases. The chain's CDR3 is CASSLLPTLAYEQYF. The CDR3 nucleotides read TGTGCCAGCAGCTTACTCCCAACTCTAGCGTACGAGCAGTACTTC. The full variable domain, with the rest looked up from reference TRBV7-9 and TRBJ2-7, is DTGVSQNPRHKITKRGQNVTFRCDPISEHNRLYWYRQTLGQGPEFLTYFQNEAQLEKSRLLSDRFSAERPKGSFSTLEIQRTEQGDSAMYLCASSLLPTLAYEQYFGPGTRLTVT.

V usage is TRBV7-9 and J usage is TRBJ1-6; D perhaps matches TRBD1 (5 bases). Deletions cut 6 bases from V and 9 bases from J, with 15 bases between. Germline lookup yields CDR1 SEHNR and CDR2 FQNEAQ (reference sequence). The CDR3 has 14 residues. This CDR3 reads CASRPDLQGSPLHF. In nucleotides, the CDR3 is TGTGCCAGCAGGCCGGACCTTCAGGGTTCACCCCTCCACTTT. Drawing the rest from reference TRBV7-9 and TRBJ1-6, the complete variable domain is DTGVSQNPRHKITKRGQNVTFRCDPISEHNRLYWYRQTLGQGPEFLTYFQNEAQLEKSRLLSDRFSAERPKGSFSTLEIQRTEQGDSAMYLCASRPDLQGSPLHFGNGTRLTVT.

The chain has TRBV9 and TRBJ1-4; D unresolved. Germline V CDR1 and CDR2: SGDLS, YYNGEE. CDR3 length: 16 residues. Between the trimmed V and J ends, which lost 3 bases and 6 bases, there was a span of 18 bases. The CDR3 region is CASSADARAMYEKLFF. CDR3 sequence (DNA): TGTGCCAGCAGCGCGGACGCCCGCGCAATGTATGAAAAACTGTTTTTT.

The table lists this clone with a count of one. V gene TRBV29-1 combines with J gene TRBJ2-1; TRBD2 agrees at 7 bases. The V gene's germline CDR1 is SQVTM and CDR2 ANQGSEA. Germline trimming cut 7 bases from V and 12 bases from J; bases unmatched to any gene: 24. The length of the CDR3 is 16 residues. The CDR3 DNA sequence: TGCAGCGCCGTGGTGGATGGACTAGACCTTTCGTTCGGGCAGTTCTTC. Protein sequence: CSAVVDGLDLSFGQFF.

This chain links TRBV5-4 with TRBJ1-2; D gene unclear. CDR1 and CDR2 from the germline V gene are SGHNT and YYREEE (reference sequence). The CDR3 has 16 amino acids. V was shortened by 4 bases and J by 4 bases, with 20 bases between the two germline ends. The DNA of the CDR3 is TGTGCCAGCAGCCCTGGTCTGGCCGGACCTTTCTATGGCTACACCTTC. Translation: CASSPGLAGPFYGYTF.

Concerning this clone: Other DNA sequences of this sample code for an identical CDR3. V usage is TRBV27 and J usage is TRBJ1-6, with 9 bases that match TRBD1. V trimming: 2 bases; J trimming: 7 bases; junction bases outside the gene matches: 3. The length of the CDR3 is 15 residues. CDR1 and CDR2 (germline): MNHEY, SMNVEV (reference sequence). The CDR3: CASSLGTGINSPLHF. The CDR3 region has the DNA TGTGCCAGCAGTTTAGGGACAGGGATCAATTCACCCCTCCACTTT.

The V call is TRBV5-4, the J call TRBJ2-5; the match to TRBD1 covers 9 bases. The length of the CDR3 is 15 residues. Germline-derived CDR1 and CDR2 are SGHNT and YYREEE (reference sequence). J gave up 3 bases and V 4 bases, and 7 bases lay outside the gene matches. Here the CDR3 reads CASSKGQGSEETQYF. The CDR3 nucleotides read TGTGCCAGCAGCAAGGGACAGGGATCCGAAGAGACCCAGTACTTC.

This rearrangement joins TRBV12-5 to TRBJ2-2; 12 nucleotides match TRBD2. Germline CDR1 LGHNT, CDR2 FRNRAP. The CDR3 length is 17 residues. With V trimmed by 1 base and J by 3 bases, 3 bases remained unmatched. CDR3 residues: CASGLGLAGDHTGELFF. CDR3 sequence (DNA): TGTGCTAGTGGTTTGGGACTAGCGGGAGATCACACCGGGGAGCTGTTTTTT.

As to this clone: Other DNA sequences from this sample encode an identical CDR3 as well. The chain couples TRBV28 to TRBJ2-2; D remains ambiguous. This CDR3 has 12 residues. V was trimmed by 3 bases and J by 4 bases, leaving 3 bases between them. Germline-derived CDR1 and CDR2 are MDHEN and SYDVKM. The CDR3 protein is CASSLSTGELFF. CDR3 DNA: TGTGCCAGCAGTTTGAGCACCGGGGAGCTGTTTTTT.

V gene TRBV28 combines with J gene TRBJ1-2; 7 nucleotides line up with TRBD1. The J segment lost 5 bases and the V segment lost 5 bases, leaving 14 bases of the junction unmatched. In germline, CDR1 is MDHEN, CDR2 SYDVKM. The CDR3 has 16 amino acids. The CDR3 region is CASSQDRSALSYGYTF. The DNA for the CDR3 is TGTGCCAGCAGTCAGGACAGGAGCGCCCTGAGTTATGGCTACACCTTC.

The chain joins TRBV9 to TRBJ2-2; D is uncertain. Germline loops: CDR1 SGDLS, CDR2 YYNGEE. The CDR3 consists of 14 residues. Trimming removed 0 bases from V and 6 bases from J, with 9 bases in between. CDR3 DNA: TGTGCCAGCAGCGTAGACTTGGTGTCCGGGGAGCTGTTTTTT. Translated, it gives CASSVDLVSGELFF.

The chain couples TRBV4-1 to TRBJ1-1; D ambiguous. Looked up from germline, CDR1 is MGHRA and CDR2 is YSYEKL. The V end was cut by 1 base, the J end by 7 bases, with 10 bases between. CDR3 length equals 13 residues. The CDR3 reads CASSQVGSLEAFF. CDR3 sequence (DNA): TGCGCCAGCAGCCAAGTCGGGTCACTTGAAGCTTTCTTT.

This clone was detected only once. V and J are TRBV7-8 and TRBJ2-2, with D possibly matching TRBD1 (5 bases). Trimming cost V 6 bases and J 1 base, with 12 bases left between them. The CDR3 is 15 residues long. Germline CDR1 is SGHVS and CDR2 is FQNEAQ. The CDR3 here is CASRQVTGNTGELFF. As DNA, the CDR3 is TGTGCCAGCAGACAAGTTACAGGGAACACCGGGGAGCTGTTTTTT.

The CDR3, as DNA: TGTGCCAGTAGCCCCCGGGACATGAACACTGAAGCTTTCTTT. It encodes CASSPRDMNTEAFF. This chain connects TRBV19 to TRBJ1-1; maybe TRBD1 (6 bases). V was clipped by 6 bases and J by 0 bases, with 11 bases between them. Per the germline V gene, CDR1 is LNHDA and CDR2 is SQIVND (reference sequence). The CDR3 is 14 residues long.

This clone was recorded only once. The chain combines TRBV2 with TRBJ2-3; weak D call: TRBD2 (5 bases). CDR3 length equals 14 residues. Between the trimmed V and J ends, which lost 1 base and 10 bases, there was a span of 15 bases. Germline CDR1 is SNHLY and CDR2 is FYNNEI. Written as DNA, the CDR3 is TGTGCCAGCAGTGAAGGCGGGCCGAGGACGTCGCAGTATTTT. This translates into CASSEGGPRTSQYF. Using reference TRBV2 and TRBJ2-3 for the parts outside the CDR3, the full variable domain is EPEVTQTPSHQVTQMGQEVILRCVPISNHLYFYWYRQILGQKVEFLVSFYNNEISEKSEIFDDQFSVERPDGSNFTLKIRSTKLEDSAMYFCASSEGGPRTSQYFGPGTRLTVL.

The chain joins TRBV9 to TRBJ2-3, with 11 bases identical to TRBD2. Per germline, CDR1 SGDLS and CDR2 YYNGEE. Losses at the gene ends were 4 bases for V and 2 bases for J; bases not matched to a gene: 6. The CDR3 spans 16 residues. The CDR3 protein is CASSIIAGGITDTQYF. The CDR3 DNA reads as TGTGCCAGCAGCATTATAGCGGGGGGGATCACAGATACGCAGTATTTT.